Below are 29 T cell receptor beta chains sequenced from a single sample in a study of T-cell memory formation after mild COVID-19. From the 5' RACE reads, TCRdb called clonotypes with MiXCR, one entry per CDR3 protein. The table records 350,000 to 550,000 distinct CDR3 sequences, about a sixth of them present only once. Sequencing used PBMCs or a T cell subset sorted from them (not recorded which). Source of these receptors: a man younger than 30 who had mild COVID-19 (a few samples of this study predate the infection). Cell type and time point are not known.

The chain combines TRBV7-3 with TRBJ2-1; 9 positions agree with TRBD2. V trimming: 0 bases; J trimming: 8 bases; junction bases outside the gene matches: 5. Germline CDR1 and CDR2: SGHTA and FQGTGA. The CDR3 spans 15 residues. CDR3 nucleotides: TGTGCCAGCAGCTTAACGCGTACTAGCGGGCATGAGCAGTTCTTC. Translating it yields CASSLTRTSGHEQFF.

This chain connects TRBV25-1 to TRBJ2-7; D possibly corresponds to TRBD1 (5 bases). The V and J ends lost 9 bases and 2 bases respectively, with 14 bases between them. CDR1 is MGHDK, CDR2 SYGVNS, per germline. This CDR3 is built from 13 residues. The CDR3 sequence is CASSSGYTYEQYF. CDR3 nucleotides: TGTGCCAGTTCCTCAGGGTATACCTACGAGCAGTACTTC.

This sequence joins TRBV30 and TRBJ2-1, with 8 bases identical to TRBD2. V gave up 0 bases and J gave up 12 bases; unmatched junction bases: 10. Germline CDR1 is GTSNPN and CDR2 is SVGIG (reference sequence). CDR3 length: 14 amino acids. This chain's CDR3 is CAWSVRASGLRQFF. For the CDR3, the DNA is TGTGCCTGGAGTGTAAGGGCTAGCGGGTTGAGGCAGTTCTTC.

This clonotype was seen a handful of times. The rearrangement joins TRBV7-2 to TRBJ2-7; D is possibly TRBD1 or TRBD2 (6 bases each). The CDR3 runs to 13 residues. V was trimmed by 8 bases and J by 2 bases, leaving 13 bases between them. The germline V gene has CDR1 SGHTA and CDR2 FQGNSA. CDR3: CASSRDTPYEQYF. The DNA of the CDR3 is TGTGCCAGCTCGCGGGACACACCCTACGAGCAGTACTTC.

This sequence joins TRBV7-6 and TRBJ1-2, with D tentatively TRBD1 (5 bases). The CDR3 is made up of 14 amino acids. V gave up 5 bases and J gave up 0 bases, with 10 bases separating them. CDR1 SGHVS and CDR2 FNYEAQ come from the germline V gene. The CDR3 sequence: CASSGRGANYGYTF. As DNA, the CDR3 is TGTGCCAGCAGCGGCCGGGGCGCTAACTATGGCTACACCTTC.

In its sample, this clonotype was seen a few times. V usage is TRBV12-3 or TRBV12-4 and J usage is TRBJ1-5, with 7 bases matching TRBD1. Trimming removed 8 bases from V and 1 base from J; junction bases left unmatched: 2. CDR3 length: 13 amino acids. The CDR3 protein is CASQGQSNQPQHF. The CDR3 DNA is TGTGCCAGCCAGGGACAGAGCAATCAGCCCCAGCATTTT.

This clonotype was found many times. The V and J genes are TRBV5-5 and TRBJ2-7; D might be TRBD1 or TRBD2, each matching 5 bases. This CDR3 contains 15 residues. Germline V gene data show CDR1 as SGHKS and CDR2 as YYEKEE (reference sequence). Trimming cost V 4 bases and J 3 bases, with 17 bases left between them. Here the CDR3 reads CASSTLPAGSYEQYV. For the CDR3, the DNA is TGTGCCAGCAGCACCCTCCCGGCAGGGAGCTACGAGCAGTACGTC.

This clonotype was picked up a small number of times. The chain joins TRBV12-3 or TRBV12-4 to TRBJ2-3, with a weak D call TRBD2 (6 bases). Trimming removed 5 bases at V and 2 bases at J, with 17 bases between. The length of the CDR3 is 16 residues. In nucleotides, the CDR3 is TGTGCCAGCAGTGGACTTGCTAGCGCCCACACAGATACGCAGTATTTT. The encoded protein is CASSGLASAHTDTQYF.

This CDR3 is CASSLDGGFSGNTIYF. DNA for the CDR3: TGTGCCAGCAGCTTGGACGGAGGGTTCTCTGGAAACACCATATATTTT. The V call is TRBV7-2, the J call TRBJ1-3; D gene unclear. The CDR3 totals 16 residues. V was clipped by 3 bases and J by 0 bases, with 12 bases between them. Germline V lookup: CDR1 SGHTA, CDR2 FQGNSA.

V usage is TRBV5-1 and J usage is TRBJ2-1, with a tentative D call TRBD2 (6 bases). CDR1 is SGHRS, CDR2 YFSETQ, per germline. The CDR3 covers 16 residues. Trimming took 4 bases from V and 4 from J, leaving 18 bases between them. The CDR3 loop reads CASSQIPGTAYNEQFF. Here the CDR3 DNA reads TGCGCCAGCAGCCAGATCCCCGGGACTGCTTACAATGAGCAGTTCTTC.

The V and J genes are TRBV6-6 and TRBJ2-2, with 7 positions matching TRBD2. Germline V gives CDR1 MNHNY, CDR2 SVGAGI (reference sequence). Trimming removed 6 bases from V and 6 bases from J; junction bases left unmatched: 10. The CDR3 is 15 residues long. The CDR3 loop reads CASRPGGAAPGELFF. The CDR3 DNA reads TGTGCCAGCAGACCGGGAGGAGCGGCCCCCGGGGAGCTGTTTTTT.

This clonotype was recorded a few times. The V gene is TRBV20-1, the J gene TRBJ1-6; D gene uncertain. The germline V and J ends were trimmed by 0 bases and 1 base, with 7 bases remaining between them. Germline CDR1 DFQATT, CDR2 SNEGSKA (reference sequence). This CDR3 has 15 residues. CDR3 nucleotides: TGCAGTGCTAGAGACCGGGGTTCCTATAATTCACCCCTCCACTTT. Translating it yields CSARDRGSYNSPLHF.

This clonotype was seen more than once but under ten times. The chain links TRBV15 to TRBJ1-1; D perhaps matches TRBD1 (6 bases). The V end lost 5 bases, the J end lost 5 bases, and 18 bases lay between the germline ends. The CDR3 totals 15 residues. Germline V lookup: CDR1 LNHNV, CDR2 YYDKDF (reference sequence). Written as DNA, the CDR3 is TGTGCCACCAGCCGAACCGGGGGCGCGGGAACTGAAGCTTTCTTT. Protein sequence: CATSRTGGAGTEAFF.

The rearrangement links TRBV30 to TRBJ2-7, with D perhaps assigned TRBD1 or TRBD2 (5 bases each). CDR1 and CDR2 (germline): GTSNPN, SVGIG (reference sequence). The CDR3 has 13 residues. V lost 7 bases and J lost 3, with 16 bases in between. The chain's CDR3 is CALRLVGGYEQYF. The CDR3 DNA reads as TGTGCCTTACGCCTGGTTGGGGGCTACGAGCAGTACTTC. Supplemented by reference TRBV30 and TRBJ2-7, the full variable domain reads SQTIHQWPATLVQPVGSPLSLECTVEGTSNPNLYWYRQAAGRGLQLLFYSVGIGQISSEVPQNLSASRPQDRQFILSSKKLLLSDSGFYLCALRLVGGYEQYFGPGTRLTVT.

The V gene is TRBV19, the J gene TRBJ2-1; D not certain. The CDR3 has 12 amino acids. CDR1 and CDR2 from the germline V gene are LNHDA and SQIVND (reference sequence). V was clipped by 6 bases and J by 8 bases, with 11 bases between them. The CDR3 reads CASRRLPDEQFF. In DNA, the CDR3 is TGTGCCAGTAGGCGGCTCCCCGATGAGCAGTTCTTC.

This clonotype was detected only a few times. The chain links TRBV12-5 to TRBJ2-3; D unresolved. The CDR3 covers 13 residues. V gave up 1 base and J gave up 3 bases, with 5 bases separating them. From germline, CDR1 is LGHNT and CDR2 FRNRAP. This CDR3 reads CASGLALTDTQYF. CDR3 nucleotides: TGTGCTAGTGGTTTGGCGTTGACAGATACGCAGTATTTT.

The sample holds a few counts of this clonotype. The chain employs TRBV12-3 or TRBV12-4 and TRBJ1-2; D might be TRBD1 (6 bases). Trimming cost V 3 bases and J 8 bases, with 16 bases left between them. The CDR3 loop spans 14 amino acids. The CDR3 coding sequence is TGTGCCAGCAGTTTGCAGACAGGATCTTGGGGCTACACCTTC. Protein product: CASSLQTGSWGYTF.

This clonotype was counted ten times or more. The rearrangement links TRBV7-2 to TRBJ1-1; the D is unclear. V was trimmed by 1 base and J by 5 bases, leaving 8 bases between them. Germline assignment: CDR1 SGHTA and CDR2 FQGNSA. The CDR3 is 13 amino acids. The CDR3 reads CASSLDRRTEAFF. The CDR3 nucleotides are TGTGCCAGCAGCTTAGATCGGCGGACTGAAGCTTTCTTT.

This clonotype has just a few counts. This CDR3 is CASSQTGTSYGYTF. The CDR3 nucleotides are TGTGCCAGCAGCCAGACAGGGACCTCCTATGGCTACACCTTC. The V call is TRBV7-9, the J call TRBJ1-2; 7 bases align to TRBD1. From germline, CDR1 is SEHNR and CDR2 FQNEAQ (reference sequence). The CDR3 sequence is 14 residues long. J was trimmed by 4 bases and V by 5 bases; bases with no gene match: 7.

Only a few counts were recorded for this clonotype. J is TRBJ2-7 and V is TRBV6-2 or TRBV6-3; D is uncertain. Trimming removed 0 bases from V and 6 bases from J, with 9 bases in between. Germline V lookup: CDR1 MNHEY, CDR2 SVGEGT. The CDR3 covers 13 residues. The CDR3 DNA reads as TGTGCCAGCAGTTACTCGGGCGGTCTCGAGCAGTACGTC. Translating it yields CASSYSGGLEQYV.

This clonotype was counted a few times. The gene calls are TRBV10-3 and TRBJ2-5; D perhaps matches TRBD2 (5 bases). V lost 0 bases to trimming and J lost 5 bases, with 13 bases between them. The CDR3 consists of 15 residues. Looked up from germline, CDR1 is ENHRY and CDR2 is SYGVKD. The CDR3 reads CAISESRLAGETQYF. The CDR3 nucleotides are TGTGCCATCAGTGAGTCGCGGCTAGCCGGGGAGACCCAGTACTTC.

This clonotype came up a few times. The V call is TRBV5-1, the J call TRBJ2-1, with no clear D. This CDR3 spans 14 amino acids. CDR1 is SGHRS and CDR2 is YFSETQ in the germline V gene. The V end lost 0 bases, the J end lost 6 bases, and 10 bases lay between the germline ends. CDR3 coding DNA: TGCGCCAGCAGCTTGGCGTCGGGCACCAATGAGCAGTTCTTC. Its protein is CASSLASGTNEQFF.

This clonotype was found a few times. The CDR3 DNA follows: TGTGCCAGCAGCCCTAGGGGGGTTTTAGAGACCCAGTACTTC. Translated: CASSPRGVLETQYF. J is TRBJ2-5 and V is TRBV12-3 or TRBV12-4, with D perhaps assigned TRBD1 or TRBD2 (6 bases each). Trimming stripped 6 bases from V and 4 bases from J, with 15 bases between. The CDR3 contains 14 residues.

A few counts support this clonotype. V is TRBV29-1 and J is TRBJ2-1; D is ambiguous. The CDR3 covers 14 residues. V was pared by 3 bases and J by 4 bases, with 13 bases between. The germline V gene encodes CDR1 SQVTM and CDR2 ANQGSEA. In DNA form, the CDR3 reads TGCAGCGTTGAGTTTGACAAGGGATACAATGAGCAGTTCTTC. It translates to CSVEFDKGYNEQFF.

This clonotype was counted a few times. The chain joins TRBV7-2 to TRBJ2-3; D perhaps matches TRBD2 (6 bases). The CDR3 loop spans 18 amino acids. Trimming removed 1 base at V and 7 bases at J, with 24 bases between. The germline V gene encodes CDR1 SGHTA and CDR2 FQGNSA. The CDR3 loop is CASSLGFGSPGGSHTQYF. Here the CDR3 DNA reads TGTGCCAGCAGCTTAGGTTTTGGCAGCCCTGGGGGGTCTCATACGCAGTATTTT. Drawing the rest from reference TRBV7-2 and TRBJ2-3, the complete variable domain is GAGVSQSPSNKVTEKGKDVELRCDPISGHTALYWYRQSLGQGLEFLIYFQGNSAPDKSGLPSDRFSAERTGGSVSTLTIQRTQQEDSAVYLCASSLGFGSPGGSHTQYFGPGTRLTVL.

The genes are TRBV5-1 and TRBJ2-5, with unresolved D. CDR3 length: 14 amino acids. Germline CDR1 and CDR2: SGHRS and YFSETQ. V dropped 4 bases and J dropped 4 bases, with 14 bases sitting between them. CDR3 sequence: CASSPTPVRETQYF. CDR3 DNA sequence: TGCGCCAGCAGCCCGACGCCCGTCAGAGAGACCCAGTACTTC.

This clonotype showed up just a few times. The rearrangement uses TRBV30 and TRBJ1-2; 7 positions agree with TRBD1. Trimming removed 4 bases from V and 2 bases from J; junction bases left unmatched: 4. Germline V gene data show CDR1 as GTSNPN and CDR2 as SVGIG (reference sequence). The CDR3 covers 13 residues. The CDR3 loop is CAWTRDRNYGYTF. CDR3 nucleotide sequence: TGTGCCTGGACCCGGGACAGAAACTATGGCTACACCTTC.

This sequence joins TRBV12-5 and TRBJ2-1; TRBD1 matches at 7 bases. CDR3 length equals 14 residues. CDR1 and CDR2 from the germline V gene are LGHNT and FRNRAP. V dropped 6 bases and J dropped 5; count of bases not matched to a gene: 7. The CDR3 nucleotides read TGTGCTAGTGGCCCCGGGACAGAACACAATGAGCAGTTCTTC. This sequence encodes CASGPGTEHNEQFF.

The table lists this clonotype with a count of one. The chain uses TRBV20-1 and TRBJ1-1; D is ambiguous. The CDR3 sequence is 13 residues long. Germline V gene sequence: CDR1 DFQATT, CDR2 SNEGSKA (reference sequence). Trimming took 3 bases from V and 0 from J, leaving 8 bases between them. CDR3 sequence (DNA): TGCAGTGCTAGTGGGCAGCTGAACACTGAAGCTTTCTTT. Encoded protein: CSASGQLNTEAFF.